Following are 19 T cell receptor beta chains from one sample sequenced in a study of shared clonotypes between healthy human individuals. Only in-frame clones appear in the TCRdb table, and some are missing; sequencing was by immunoSEQ multiplex PCR. In the table there are about 1.5 million clones, about 98% of which are singletons. Material for sequencing was naive CD4+ T cells sorted from blood. Sample subset: CD45RA+ positively selected. These receptors were taken from a man aged 30 to 45 in good health.

The J gene is TRBJ2-5, the V gene TRBV18; 8 nucleotides align to TRBD1. The CDR3 loop spans 18 amino acids. The germline V gene has CDR1 KGHSH and CDR2 LQKENI. The V and J ends lost 0 bases and 1 base, in that order; junction bases with no gene match: 10. CDR3 sequence reads: CASSPPLGTGALQETQYF. CDR3 nucleotides: TGTGCCAGCTCACCACCGCTGGGGACAGGAGCTCTCCAAGAGACCCAGTACTTC.

The chain carries TRBV9 and TRBJ2-2, with 8 bases identical to TRBD1. Germline V gene sequence: CDR1 SGDLS, CDR2 YYNGEE. CDR3 length: 16 residues. Losses at the gene ends were 6 bases for V and 1 base for J; bases not matched to a gene: 8. CDR3 sequence: CASTPTTGGNTGELFF. The DNA for the CDR3 is TGTGCCAGCACCCCTACCACAGGGGGGAACACCGGGGAGCTGTTTTTT.

V gene TRBV4-1 combines with J gene TRBJ1-1; a weak D match, TRBD1 (6 bases). This CDR3 region has 15 residues. Germline CDR1 MGHRA, CDR2 YSYEKL. V lost 1 base to trimming and J lost 7 bases, with 16 bases between them. CDR3: CASSQGDRSTREAFF. For the CDR3, the DNA is TGCGCCAGCAGCCAAGGAGACAGGTCGACCCGTGAAGCTTTCTTT.

The chain recombines TRBV5-1 with TRBJ2-2; TRBD1 matches at 11 bases. This CDR3 spans 16 amino acids. Germline CDR1 SGHRS, CDR2 YFSETQ. The V and J ends lost 3 bases and 4 bases, in that order; junction bases with no gene match: 5. CDR3 sequence reads: CASSSGQGAPTGELFF. CDR3 coding DNA: TGCGCCAGCAGCTCAGGACAGGGGGCACCCACCGGGGAGCTGTTTTTT. Full variable domain (rest looked up from reference TRBV5-1 and TRBJ2-2): KAGVTQTPRYLIKTRGQQVTLSCSPISGHRSVSWYQQTPGQGLQFLFEYFSETQRNKGNFPGRFSGRQFSNSRSEMNVSTLELGDSALYLCASSSGQGAPTGELFFGEGSRLTVL.

This chain uses TRBV10-3 with TRBJ2-1; 12 positions match TRBD2. Looked up from germline, CDR1 is ENHRY and CDR2 is SYGVKD. CDR3 size: 14 residues. V lost 4 bases to trimming and J lost 7 bases; unmatched junction nucleotides: 2. CDR3 residues: CAISVTSGRNEQFF. The CDR3 DNA follows: TGTGCCATCAGTGTGACTAGCGGGAGAAATGAGCAGTTCTTC.

The J gene is TRBJ2-5, the V gene TRBV5-1; D remains unclear. The CDR3 runs to 14 residues. V was pared by 4 bases and J by 5 bases, with 15 bases between. Germline V lookup: CDR1 SGHRS, CDR2 YFSETQ. The DNA for the CDR3 is TGCGCCAGCAGCCCGTTCGTGGATGGGGAGACCCAGTACTTC. Its protein is CASSPFVDGETQYF.

The chain combines TRBV14 with TRBJ2-5, with TRBD2 matching 11 bases. The CDR3 runs 14 residues. J gave up 5 bases and V 4 bases, and 3 bases lay outside the gene matches. CDR1 and CDR2 (germline): SGHDN, FVKESK. The CDR3 region is CASSPVAGGETQYF. The DNA for the CDR3 is TGTGCCAGCAGCCCAGTAGCGGGAGGGGAGACCCAGTACTTC.

The rearrangement links TRBV7-3 to TRBJ2-3; TRBD2 matches 8 bases. The CDR3 runs to 22 residues. The V and J ends lost 4 bases and 3 bases, in that order; junction bases with no gene match: 27. Germline CDR1 and CDR2: SGHTA and FQGTGA. The CDR3 sequence is CASSSVKGVGSGKRAWTDTQYF. The CDR3 coding sequence is TGTGCCAGCAGCTCAGTTAAGGGGGTCGGTAGCGGGAAGAGGGCGTGGACAGATACGCAGTATTTT.

The chain links TRBV19 to TRBJ2-7, with D possibly being TRBD1 (6 bases). CDR3 length: 17 residues. Germline CDR1 and CDR2: LNHDA and SQIVND (reference sequence). V was shortened by 3 bases and J by 1 base, with 19 bases between the two germline ends. The CDR3 sequence: CASSIGRGRGRSYEQYF. Written as DNA, the CDR3 is TGTGCCAGTAGTATTGGTCGGGGCAGGGGTCGGTCCTACGAGCAGTACTTC.

The gene calls are TRBV7-8 and TRBJ2-4; D is uncertain. Between the trimmed V and J ends, which lost 1 base and 0 bases, there was a span of 13 bases. The germline V gene encodes CDR1 SGHVS and CDR2 FQNEAQ. This CDR3 is 17 amino acids long. DNA of the CDR3: TGTGCCAGCAGCTTAGTTGGCCCCATAATAGCCAAAAACATTCAGTACTTC. Translated, it gives CASSLVGPIIAKNIQYF.

The chain links TRBV19 to TRBJ1-2, with D possibly matching TRBD1 (5 bases). V was pared by 2 bases and J by 8 bases, with 12 bases between. The CDR3 loop spans 13 amino acids. Germline assignment: CDR1 LNHDA and CDR2 SQIVND (reference sequence). The CDR3 region has the DNA TGTGCCAGTAGTATATTGGGGACGTCGGGCTACACCTTC. It yields the protein CASSILGTSGYTF.

This chain connects TRBV2 to TRBJ2-5; D not certain. There are 13 residues in the CDR3. V gave up 5 bases and J gave up 5 bases, with 12 bases separating them. Germline V lookup: CDR1 SNHLY, CDR2 FYNNEI. The CDR3: CASSRGPPETQYF. The CDR3 DNA reads as TGTGCCAGCAGTCGTGGGCCCCCTGAGACCCAGTACTTC.

J is TRBJ1-5 and V is TRBV19; TRBD1 might be the D (5 bases). The germline V and J ends were trimmed by 4 bases and 0 bases, with 10 bases remaining between them. This CDR3 has 15 amino acids. From germline, CDR1 is LNHDA and CDR2 SQIVND (reference sequence). The CDR3: CASSNSGRSNQPQHF. In nucleotides, the CDR3 is TGTGCCAGTAGTAACTCGGGACGTAGCAATCAGCCCCAGCATTTT.

Concerning this clone: The same CDR3 is also encoded by other DNA sequences in this sample. This rearrangement joins TRBV9 to TRBJ2-1; D possibly corresponds to TRBD1 (5 bases). The germline V and J ends were trimmed by 2 bases and 0 bases, with 12 bases remaining between them. CDR1 and CDR2 (germline): SGDLS, YYNGEE. The CDR3 length is 16 residues. CDR3 sequence (DNA): TGTGCCAGCAGCGTCGTTGGGGCATCCTCCTACAATGAGCAGTTCTTC. Protein sequence: CASSVVGASSYNEQFF.

The V call is TRBV11-2, the J call TRBJ2-1; 10 nucleotides agree with TRBD2. There are 16 residues in the CDR3. Germline V lookup: CDR1 SGHAT, CDR2 FQNNGV. V trimming: 1 base; J trimming: 9 bases; junction bases outside the gene matches: 9. In DNA, the CDR3 is TGTGCCAGCAGCTTAGTGGCGCTAGCGGGAGCGGGTGAGCAGTTCTTC. Protein product: CASSLVALAGAGEQFF.

J is TRBJ2-3 and V is TRBV5-4, with 8 nucleotides matching TRBD1. The CDR3 length is 13 residues. The V gene end was trimmed by 4 bases and the J gene end by 5 bases; junction bases not matched to a gene: 3. Germline lookup yields CDR1 SGHNT and CDR2 YYREEE (reference sequence). The CDR3: CASSPQGGDTQYF. The CDR3 nucleotides read TGTGCCAGCAGCCCACAGGGGGGAGATACGCAGTATTTT.

A note on this clone: Other nucleotide sequences from this sample produce the same CDR3. The chain couples TRBV12-5 to TRBJ2-3; TRBD1 matches at 7 bases. The CDR3 sequence is 13 residues long. With V trimmed by 3 bases and J by 5 bases, 2 bases remained unmatched. CDR1 and CDR2 from the germline V gene are LGHNT and FRNRAP. The CDR3 DNA follows: TGTGCTAGTGGTTTCTCAGGGGGAGATACGCAGTATTTT. It codes for CASGFSGGDTQYF. Filled out from reference TRBV12-5 and TRBJ2-3, the complete variable domain reads DARVTQTPRHKVTEMGQEVTMRCQPILGHNTVFWYRQTMMQGLELLAYFRNRAPLDDSGMPKDRFSAEMPDATLATLKIQPSEPRDSAVYFCASGFSGGDTQYFGPGTRLTVL.

The table lists this clone with a count of one. Without the conserved terminal phenylalanine or tryptophan, this CDR3 likely stems from a read error. Because the CDR3's place on the DNA is in doubt, the DNA is left out and the CDR3 is given as listed by TCRdb. The chain couples TRBV23-1 to TRBJ2-7. TRBV23-1 is an ORF, with its function uncertain. The CDR3 totals 11 residues, both ends included. The CDR3 region is CASSQGGIGGD.

The J gene is TRBJ1-3, the V gene TRBV11-3; D call uncertain. Trimming took off 1 base at V and 4 bases at J, with 14 bases between the two ends. The CDR3 length is 16 residues. CDR1 is SGHNT, CDR2 YENEEA, per germline. The CDR3 DNA reads as TGTGCCAGCAGCTTAGGTCCGGAATCGGCCGGAAACACCATATATTTT. Protein product: CASSLGPESAGNTIYF.